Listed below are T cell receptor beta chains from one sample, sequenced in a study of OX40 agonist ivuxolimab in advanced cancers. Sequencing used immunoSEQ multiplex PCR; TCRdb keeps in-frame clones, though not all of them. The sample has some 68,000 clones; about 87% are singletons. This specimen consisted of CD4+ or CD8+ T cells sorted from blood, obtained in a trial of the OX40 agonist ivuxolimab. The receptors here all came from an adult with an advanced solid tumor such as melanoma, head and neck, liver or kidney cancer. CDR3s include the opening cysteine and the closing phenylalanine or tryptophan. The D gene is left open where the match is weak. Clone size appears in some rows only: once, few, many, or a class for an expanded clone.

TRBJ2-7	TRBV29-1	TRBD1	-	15	TGCAGCGTTGAAGATCCCAACAGGGGGCCAGACGAGCAGTACTTC	CSVEDPNRGPDEQYF
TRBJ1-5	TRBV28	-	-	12	TGTGCCAGCAGGGGGAGCAATCAGCCCCAGCATTTT	CASRGSNQPQHF
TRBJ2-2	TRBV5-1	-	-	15	TGCGCCAGCAGCTTGGAGTTGATGGACACCGGGGAGCTGTTTTTT	CASSLELMDTGELFF
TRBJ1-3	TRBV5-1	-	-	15	TGCGCCAGCAGCCCGGGTCCGGGCTCTGGAAACACCATATATTTT	CASSPGPGSGNTIYF
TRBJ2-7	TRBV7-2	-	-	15	TGTGCCAGCAGCTTAGCCCGACAGTTACTCTACGAGCAGTACTTC	CASSLARQLLYEQYF
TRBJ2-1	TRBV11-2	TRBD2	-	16	TGTGCCAGCAGCCGCTTCGGACTAGCGGGATATGATGAGCAGTTCTTC	CASSRFGLAGYDEQFF
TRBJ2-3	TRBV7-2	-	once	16	TGTGCCAGCAGCTTACTTAGTGTAATTCCCACAGATACGCAGTATTTT	CASSLLSVIPTDTQYF
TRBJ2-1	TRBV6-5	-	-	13	TGTGCCAGGGGGGGGCGGAGGTACAATGAGCAGTTCTTC	CARGGRRYNEQFF
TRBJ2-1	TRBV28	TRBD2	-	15	TGTGCCAGCAGTTTAGCGGGAGAGGGAATTAAAGAGCAGTTCTTC	CASSLAGEGIKEQFF
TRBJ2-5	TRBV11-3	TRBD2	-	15	TGTGCCAGCAGCTTTAGCGGGGGGGCCTGGGAGACCCAGTACTTC	CASSFSGGAWETQYF
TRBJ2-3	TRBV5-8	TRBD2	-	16	TGTGCCAGCAACCCCCGGCTGACTAGCGCCACAGATACGCAGTATTTT	CASNPRLTSATDTQYF
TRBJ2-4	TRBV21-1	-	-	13	TGTGCCATTTTGGGACTAGCGGAAAACATTCAGTACTTC	CAILGLAENIQYF
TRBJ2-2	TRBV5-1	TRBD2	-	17	TGCGCCAGCAGCCCCGGACTAGCGGGGGGGCCGACCGGGGAGCTGTTTTTT	CASSPGLAGGPTGELFF
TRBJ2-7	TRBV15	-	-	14	TGTGCCACCAGCGGCACCGGGACGAGGCGTCAGCAGTACTTC	CATSGTGTRRQQYF
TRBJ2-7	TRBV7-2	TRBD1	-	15	TGTGCCAGCAGGTCCGCCGGGACAGGGGCCTACGAGCAGTACTTC	CASRSAGTGAYEQYF
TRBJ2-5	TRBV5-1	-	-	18	TGCGCCAGCAGCCGGGACCGGACTACCCCTGGGATCCAAGAGACCCAGTACTTC	CASSRDRTTPGIQETQYF
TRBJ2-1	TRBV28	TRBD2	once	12	TGTGCCAGCAGTTTAGGCGGGAGGGGGGTGTTCTTC	CASSLGGRGVFF
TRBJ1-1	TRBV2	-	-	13	TGTGCCAGCATGGGAGGCGGGGTCACTGAAGCTTTCTTT	CASMGGGVTEAFF
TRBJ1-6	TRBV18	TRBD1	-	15	TGTGCCAGCTCACCAAGACAGGGGATGGATTCACCCCTCCACTTT	CASSPRQGMDSPLHF
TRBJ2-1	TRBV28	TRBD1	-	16	TGTGCCAGCACCTCCAGGGGGCACGTAAGACACAATGAGCAGTTCTTC	CASTSRGHVRHNEQFF
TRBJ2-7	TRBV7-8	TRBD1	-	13	TGTGCCAGCAGCTTCGACAGGGATTACGAGCAGTACTTC	CASSFDRDYEQYF
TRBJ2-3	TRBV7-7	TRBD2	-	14	TGTGCTAGCAGCCGGGGGGGCTCTGCAGATACGCAGTATTTT	CASSRGGSADTQYF
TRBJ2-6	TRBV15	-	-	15	TGTGCCACCAGCAGAGACCGATCTGGGGCCAACGTCCTGACTTTC	CATSRDRSGANVLTF
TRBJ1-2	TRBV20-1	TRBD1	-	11	TGCGGGGGACAGACGGTGGATGGCTACACCTTC	CGGQTVDGYTF
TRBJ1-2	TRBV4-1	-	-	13	TGCGCCAGCAGCCAAGCAATCGCCGGGACATCCCGATTC	CASSQAIAGTSRF
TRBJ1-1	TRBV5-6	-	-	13	TGTGCCAGCAGCCGGGCAGGGAGGACTGAAGCTTTCTTT	CASSRAGRTEAFF
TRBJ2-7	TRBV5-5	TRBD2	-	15	TGTGCCAGCAGCTTGGCCGGCGGGGGGTTCTACGAGCAGTACTTC	CASSLAGGGFYEQYF
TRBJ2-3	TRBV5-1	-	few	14	TGCGCCAGCAGCTTGTTGGAGAGCACAGATACGCAGTATTTT	CASSLLESTDTQYF
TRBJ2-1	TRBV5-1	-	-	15	TGCGCCAGCAGCCCGATCGGGGGCCGTAACAATGAGCAGTTCTTC	CASSPIGGRNNEQFF
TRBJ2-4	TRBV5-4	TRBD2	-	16	TGTGCCAGCAGCCCGGGAGGGAGCGGAGGGCAAAACATTCAGTACTTC	CASSPGGSGGQNIQYF
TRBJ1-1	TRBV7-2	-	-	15	TGTGCCAGCAGCTTCGGGCCCCACAAGAACACTGAAGCTTTCTTT	CASSFGPHKNTEAFF
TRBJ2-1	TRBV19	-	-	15	TGTGCCAGTAGTATCGTGTTGAGCTCCTACAATGAGCAGTTCTTC	CASSIVLSSYNEQFF
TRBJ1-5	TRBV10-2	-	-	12	TGCGCCAGCAGTCCAGGGGTTCAGCCCCAGCATTTT	CASSPGVQPQHF
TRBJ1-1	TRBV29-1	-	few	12	TGCAGCGTAAGGGCGGGACACACTGAAGCTTTCTTT	CSVRAGHTEAFF
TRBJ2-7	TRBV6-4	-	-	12	TGTGCCAGCAGTGAGGGGTGGTACGAGCAGTACTTC	CASSEGWYEQYF
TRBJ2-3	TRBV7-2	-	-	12	TGTGCCAGCAGCTTATTCACTGATACGCAGTATTTT	CASSLFTDTQYF
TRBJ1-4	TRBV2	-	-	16	TGTGCCAGCAGTCGAGTACGACAGGTCTCCCCTGAAAAACTGTTTTTT	CASSRVRQVSPEKLFF
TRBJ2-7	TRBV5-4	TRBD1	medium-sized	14	TGTGCCAGCAGTAGACAGGGTGGCTCCTACGAGCAGTACTTC	CASSRQGGSYEQYF
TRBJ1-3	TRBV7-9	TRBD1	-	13	TGTGCCAGCAGCTCGGACAGGGAATACACCATATATTTT	CASSSDREYTIYF
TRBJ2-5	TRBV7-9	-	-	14	TGTGCCAGCAGCCTCGTCAGTTCCAAAGAGACCCAGTACTTC	CASSLVSSKETQYF
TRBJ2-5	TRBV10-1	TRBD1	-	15	TGCGCCAGCAGTGTTGGGACAGGGGATTTGGAGACCCAGTACTTC	CASSVGTGDLETQYF
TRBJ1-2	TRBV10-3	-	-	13	TGTGCCATCAGTTCGGGACCTAGCTATGGCTACACCTTC	CAISSGPSYGYTF
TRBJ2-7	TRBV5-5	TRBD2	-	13	TGTGCCAGCAGCCGCGGGACTAGCGGGATCGTAAACTTC	CASSRGTSGIVNF
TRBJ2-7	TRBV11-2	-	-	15	TGTGCCAGCAGCTTAGAGGGCCTCAGCTCCTACGAGCAGTACTTC	CASSLEGLSSYEQYF
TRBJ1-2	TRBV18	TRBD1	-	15	TGTGCCAGCTCATCTCGGGACAGCCGAGTTTATGGCTACACCTTC	CASSSRDSRVYGYTF
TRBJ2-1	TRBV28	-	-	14	TGTGCCAGCAGTTTACATACCTCAGGACGAGGGCGGTTCTTC	CASSLHTSGRGRFF
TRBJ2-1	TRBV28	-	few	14	TGTGCCAGCAGTTTTCTGGCCGGTGGAAATGAGCAGTTCTTC	CASSFLAGGNEQFF
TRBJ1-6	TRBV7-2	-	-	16	TGTGCCAGCAGCCAACAGGGAGGAGGGGTTGATTCACCCCTCCACTTT	CASSQQGGGVDSPLHF
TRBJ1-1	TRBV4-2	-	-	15	TGTGCCAGCAGCCACGTCTGGCCTAGGAACACTGAAGCTTTCTTT	CASSHVWPRNTEAFF
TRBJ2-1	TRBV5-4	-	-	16	TGTGCCAGCAGCTCCGCGGTCCAGGCTGCCTACAATGAGCAGTTCTTC	CASSSAVQAAYNEQFF
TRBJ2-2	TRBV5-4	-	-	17	TGTGCCAGCAGCCCATTGAGACAGACATCGAACACCGGGGAGCTGTTTTTT	CASSPLRQTSNTGELFF
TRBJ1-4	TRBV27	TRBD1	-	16	TGTGCCAGCAGTTCAACAGGGGGCGCGGATAATGAAAAACTGTTTTTT	CASSSTGGADNEKLFF
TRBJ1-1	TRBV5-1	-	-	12	TGCGCCAGCAGCTTGGCCCGGGGGGAAGCTTTCTTT	CASSLARGEAFF